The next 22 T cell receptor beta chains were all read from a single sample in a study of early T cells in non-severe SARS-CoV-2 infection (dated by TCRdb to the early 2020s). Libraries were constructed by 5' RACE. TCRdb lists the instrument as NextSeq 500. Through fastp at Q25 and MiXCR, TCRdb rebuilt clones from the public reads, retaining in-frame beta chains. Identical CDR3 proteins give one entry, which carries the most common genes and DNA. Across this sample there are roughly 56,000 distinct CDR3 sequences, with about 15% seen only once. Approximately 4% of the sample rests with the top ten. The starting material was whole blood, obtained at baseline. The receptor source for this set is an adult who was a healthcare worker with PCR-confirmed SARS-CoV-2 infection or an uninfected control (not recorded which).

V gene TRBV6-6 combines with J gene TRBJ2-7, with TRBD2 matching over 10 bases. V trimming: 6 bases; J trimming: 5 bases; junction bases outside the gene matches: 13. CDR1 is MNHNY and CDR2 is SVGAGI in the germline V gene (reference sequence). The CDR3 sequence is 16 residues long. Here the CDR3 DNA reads TGTGCCAGCAGGAGCAATCTAGCGGGAGTCCCCCACGAGCAGTACTTC. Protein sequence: CASRSNLAGVPHEQYF.

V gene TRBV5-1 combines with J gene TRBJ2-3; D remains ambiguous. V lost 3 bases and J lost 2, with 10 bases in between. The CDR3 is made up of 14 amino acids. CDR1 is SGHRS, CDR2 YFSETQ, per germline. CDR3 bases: TGCGCCAGCAGCTCTTGGAACCCCACAGATACGCAGTATTTT. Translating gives CASSSWNPTDTQYF.

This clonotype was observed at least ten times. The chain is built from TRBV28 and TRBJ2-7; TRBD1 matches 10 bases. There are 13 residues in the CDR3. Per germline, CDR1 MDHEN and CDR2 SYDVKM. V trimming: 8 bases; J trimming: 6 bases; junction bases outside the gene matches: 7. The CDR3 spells CASRGQGEGEQYF. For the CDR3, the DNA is TGTGCCAGCCGCGGACAGGGGGAGGGCGAGCAGTACTTC.

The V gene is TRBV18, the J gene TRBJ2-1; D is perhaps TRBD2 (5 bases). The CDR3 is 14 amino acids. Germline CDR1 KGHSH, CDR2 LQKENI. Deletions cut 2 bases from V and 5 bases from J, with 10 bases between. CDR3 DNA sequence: TGTGCCAGCTCACCAGTTATCGGGGACAATGAGCAGTTCTTC. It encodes CASSPVIGDNEQFF. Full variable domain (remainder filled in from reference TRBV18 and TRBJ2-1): NAGVMQNPRHLVRRRGQEARLRCSPMKGHSHVYWYRQLPEEGLKFMVYLQKENIIDESGMPKERFSAEFPKEGPSILRIQQVVRGDSAAYFCASSPVIGDNEQFFGPGTRLTVL.

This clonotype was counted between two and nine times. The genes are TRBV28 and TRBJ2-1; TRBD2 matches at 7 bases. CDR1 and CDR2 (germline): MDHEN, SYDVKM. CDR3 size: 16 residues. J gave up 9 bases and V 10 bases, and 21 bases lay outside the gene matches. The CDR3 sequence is CATKRGRASFSGEQFF. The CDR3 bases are TGTGCCACCAAACGAGGGAGGGCCAGTTTCAGCGGTGAGCAGTTCTTC. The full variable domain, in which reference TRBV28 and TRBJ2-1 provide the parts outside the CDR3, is DVKVTQSSRYLVKRTGEKVFLECVQDMDHENMFWYRQDPGLGLRLIYFSYDVKMKEKGDIPEGYSVSREKKERFSLILESASTNQTSMYLCATKRGRASFSGEQFFGPGTRLTVL.

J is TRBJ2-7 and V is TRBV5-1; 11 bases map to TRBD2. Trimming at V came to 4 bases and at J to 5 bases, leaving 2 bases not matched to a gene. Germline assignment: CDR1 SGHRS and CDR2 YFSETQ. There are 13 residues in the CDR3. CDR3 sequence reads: CASSTGLADEQYF. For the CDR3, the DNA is TGCGCCAGCAGCACGGGACTAGCGGACGAGCAGTACTTC.

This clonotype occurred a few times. The CDR3 here is CAASSINQPQHF. CDR3 DNA sequence: TGTGCCGCAAGCTCAATCAATCAGCCCCAGCATTTT. The chain combines TRBV6-2 or TRBV6-3 with TRBJ1-5; D is ambiguous. Trimming removed 11 bases from V and 3 bases from J, with 11 bases in between. Per the germline V gene, CDR1 is MNHEY and CDR2 is SVGEGT. CDR3 length: 12 amino acids.

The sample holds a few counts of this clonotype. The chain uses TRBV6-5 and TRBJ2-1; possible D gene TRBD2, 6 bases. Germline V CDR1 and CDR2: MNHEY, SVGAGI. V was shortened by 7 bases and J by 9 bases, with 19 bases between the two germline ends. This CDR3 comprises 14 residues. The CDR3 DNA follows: TGTGCCAGCACAGTCGCGGGGTTTGAGTCTGAGCAGTTCTTC. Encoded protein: CASTVAGFESEQFF.

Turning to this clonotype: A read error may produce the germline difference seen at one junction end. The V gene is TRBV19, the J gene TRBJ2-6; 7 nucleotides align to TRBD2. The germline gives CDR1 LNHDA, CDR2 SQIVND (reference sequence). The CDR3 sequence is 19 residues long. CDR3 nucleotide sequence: TGTGCCAGTAGTACTCAACCGGGACTAAGGGGCTCTGGGGCCAACGCCCTGACTTTC. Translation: CASSTQPGLRGSGANALTF.

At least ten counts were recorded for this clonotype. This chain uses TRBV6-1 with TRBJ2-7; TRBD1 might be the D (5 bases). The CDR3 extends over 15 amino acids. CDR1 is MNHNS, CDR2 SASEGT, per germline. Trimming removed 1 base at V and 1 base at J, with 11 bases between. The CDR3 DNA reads TGTGCCAGCAGTGAAGAGGCAGGGTGGTCCTACGAGCAGTACTTC. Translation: CASSEEAGWSYEQYF.

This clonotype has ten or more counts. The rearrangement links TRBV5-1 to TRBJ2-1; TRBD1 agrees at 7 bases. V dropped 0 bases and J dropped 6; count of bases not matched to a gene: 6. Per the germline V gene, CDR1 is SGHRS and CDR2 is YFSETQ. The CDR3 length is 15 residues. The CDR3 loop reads CASSLEAGGFNEQFF. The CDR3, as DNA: TGCGCCAGCAGCTTGGAGGCAGGGGGTTTCAATGAGCAGTTCTTC.

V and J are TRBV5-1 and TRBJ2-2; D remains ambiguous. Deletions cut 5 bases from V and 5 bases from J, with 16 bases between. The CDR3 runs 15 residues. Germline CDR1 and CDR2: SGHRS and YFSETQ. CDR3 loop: CASRFGQVGTGELFF. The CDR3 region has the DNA TGCGCCAGCAGATTTGGGCAGGTCGGGACCGGGGAGCTGTTTTTT.

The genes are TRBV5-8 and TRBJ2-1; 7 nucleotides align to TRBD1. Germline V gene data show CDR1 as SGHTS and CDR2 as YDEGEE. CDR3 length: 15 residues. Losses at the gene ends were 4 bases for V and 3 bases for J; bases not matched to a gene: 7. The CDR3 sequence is CASSPTGIGYNEQFF. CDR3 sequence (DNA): TGTGCCAGCAGCCCGACAGGGATAGGCTACAATGAGCAGTTCTTC. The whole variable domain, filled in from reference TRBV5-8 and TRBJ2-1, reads EAGVTQSPTHLIKTRGQQATLRCSPISGHTSVYWYQQALGLGLQFLLWYDEGEERNRGNFPPRFSGRQFPNYSSELNVNALELEDSALYLCASSPTGIGYNEQFFGPGTRLTVL.

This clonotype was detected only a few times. The CDR3 bases are TGCGCCAGCAGCCGAATAGGACAGGGTTTAGTCTATGGCTACACCTTC. Its protein product is CASSRIGQGLVYGYTF. The J gene is TRBJ1-2, the V gene TRBV5-1; 8 positions match TRBD1. V was pared by 4 bases and J by 4 bases, with 12 bases of the junction left unmatched. Germline V gene sequence: CDR1 SGHRS, CDR2 YFSETQ. This CDR3 has 16 amino acids.

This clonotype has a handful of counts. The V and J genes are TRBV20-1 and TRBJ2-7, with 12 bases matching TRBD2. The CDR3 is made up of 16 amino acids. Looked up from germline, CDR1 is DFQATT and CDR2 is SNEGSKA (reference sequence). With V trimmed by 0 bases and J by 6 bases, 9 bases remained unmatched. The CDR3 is CSARDHYLAGGPEQYF. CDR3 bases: TGCAGTGCTAGAGACCATTACCTAGCGGGAGGGCCCGAGCAGTACTTC.

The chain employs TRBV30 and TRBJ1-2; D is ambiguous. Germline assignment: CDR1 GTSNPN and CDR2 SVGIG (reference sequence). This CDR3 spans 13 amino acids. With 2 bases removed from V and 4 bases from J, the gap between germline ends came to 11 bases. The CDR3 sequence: CAWSPSGVYGYTF. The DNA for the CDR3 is TGTGCCTGGAGTCCGTCAGGAGTCTATGGCTACACCTTC. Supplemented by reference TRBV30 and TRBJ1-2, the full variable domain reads SQTIHQWPATLVQPVGSPLSLECTVEGTSNPNLYWYRQAAGRGLQLLFYSVGIGQISSEVPQNLSASRPQDRQFILSSKKLLLSDSGFYLCAWSPSGVYGYTFGSGTRLTVV.

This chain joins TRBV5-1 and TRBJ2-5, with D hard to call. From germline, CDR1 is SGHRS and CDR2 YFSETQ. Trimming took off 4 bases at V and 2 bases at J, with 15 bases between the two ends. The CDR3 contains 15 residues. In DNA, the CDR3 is TGCGCCAGCAGCGTTCTTGGGGATCTACAAGAGACCCAGTACTTC. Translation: CASSVLGDLQETQYF.

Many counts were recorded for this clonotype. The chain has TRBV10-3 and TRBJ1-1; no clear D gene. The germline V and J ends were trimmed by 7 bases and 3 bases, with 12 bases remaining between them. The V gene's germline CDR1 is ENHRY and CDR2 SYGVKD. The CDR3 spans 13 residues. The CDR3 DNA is TGTGCCATCAACCAAAGGAGTGACACTGAAGCTTTCTTT. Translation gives CAINQRSDTEAFF.

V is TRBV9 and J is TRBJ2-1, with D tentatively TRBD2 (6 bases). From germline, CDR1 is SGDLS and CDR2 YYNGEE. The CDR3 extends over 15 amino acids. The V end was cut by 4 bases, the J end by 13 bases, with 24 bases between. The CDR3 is CASSLAPLPGEGQFF. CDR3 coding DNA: TGTGCCAGCAGCTTAGCCCCCCTCCCGGGAGAAGGTCAGTTCTTC.

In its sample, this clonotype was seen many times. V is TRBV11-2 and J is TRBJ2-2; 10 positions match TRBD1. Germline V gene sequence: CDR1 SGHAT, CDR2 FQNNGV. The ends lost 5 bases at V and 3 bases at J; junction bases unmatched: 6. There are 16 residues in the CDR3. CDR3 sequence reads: CASSTRTGGDTGELFF. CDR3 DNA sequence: TGTGCCAGCAGCACCCGGACAGGGGGGGACACCGGGGAGCTGTTTTTT. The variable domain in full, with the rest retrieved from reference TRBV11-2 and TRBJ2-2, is EAGVAQSPRYKIIEKRQSVAFWCNPISGHATLYWYQQILGQGPKLLIQFQNNGVVDDSQLPKDRFSAERLKGVDSTLKIQPAKLEDSAVYLCASSTRTGGDTGELFFGEGSRLTVL.

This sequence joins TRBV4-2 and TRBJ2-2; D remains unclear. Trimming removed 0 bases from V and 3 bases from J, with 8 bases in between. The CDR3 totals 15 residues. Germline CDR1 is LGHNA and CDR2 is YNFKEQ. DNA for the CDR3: TGTGCCAGCAGCCAAGATCCCTCCTACACCGGGGAGCTGTTTTTT. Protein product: CASSQDPSYTGELFF.

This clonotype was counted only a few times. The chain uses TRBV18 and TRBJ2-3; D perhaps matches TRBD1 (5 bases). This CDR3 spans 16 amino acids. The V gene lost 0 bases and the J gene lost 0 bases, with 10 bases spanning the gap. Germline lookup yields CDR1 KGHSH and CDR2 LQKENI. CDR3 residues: CASSPPGVVSTDTQYF. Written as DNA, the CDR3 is TGTGCCAGCTCACCACCAGGGGTCGTGAGCACAGATACGCAGTATTTT.